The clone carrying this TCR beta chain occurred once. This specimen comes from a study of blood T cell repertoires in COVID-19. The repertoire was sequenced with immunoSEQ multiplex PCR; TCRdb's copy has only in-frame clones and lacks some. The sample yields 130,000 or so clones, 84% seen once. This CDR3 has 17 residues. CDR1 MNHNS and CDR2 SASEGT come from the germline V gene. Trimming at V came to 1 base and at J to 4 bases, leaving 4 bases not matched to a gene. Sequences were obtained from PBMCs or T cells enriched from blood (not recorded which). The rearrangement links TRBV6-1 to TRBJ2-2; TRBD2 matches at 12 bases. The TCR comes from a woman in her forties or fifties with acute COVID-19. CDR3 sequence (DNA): TGTGCCAGCAGTGAAGGTTTACTAGCGGGAGGCACCGGGGAGCTGTTTTTT. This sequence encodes CASSEGLLAGGTGELFF.